This is a list of T cell receptor beta chains from one sample in a study of PD-L1 blockade in urothelial cancer. Produced via immunoSEQ multiplex PCR; TCRdb's table is partial and in-frame only. The table includes over 65,000 clones, roughly 80% detected once. This material consisted of PBMCs, taken around atezolizumab (anti-PD-L1) treatment. These receptors originate from a man between 65 and 85 years old with urothelial cancer. Both conserved end residues are part of each CDR3. Each record gives: J gene, D gene, V gene, clone size, CDR3 DNA, CDR3 protein. D genes are given only for firm matches. Not all rows give a size; the values are once, few, many and, for expanded clones, a class.

TRBJ2-3 TRBD2 TRBV28 NA TGTGCCAGCAGTGAAGCGGGACGCACAGATACGCAGTATTTT CASSEAGRTDTQYF
TRBJ2-5 NA TRBV6-1 NA TGTGCCAGCAGCCCCAAAGAGACCCAGTACTTC CASSPKETQYF
TRBJ2-7 NA TRBV28 NA TGTGCCAGCAGTTTATCCTTCTACGAGCAGTACTTC CASSLSFYEQYF
TRBJ2-1 TRBD1 TRBV19 NA TGTGCCAGTAGCTTAGACAGGGCAAGTTTCAATGAGCAGTTCTTC CASSLDRASFNEQFF
TRBJ2-3 TRBD2 TRBV7-2 NA TGTGCCAGCACCTTATATCCGGGACTAGCGGCAGATACGCAGTATTTT CASTLYPGLAADTQYF
TRBJ2-3 NA TRBV7-6 NA TGTGCCAGCAGCTCCAGGATAGCAGATACGCAGTATTTT CASSSRIADTQYF
TRBJ2-5 TRBD1 TRBV5-1 few TGCGCCAGCAGCAGGGGACAGGGGTACCAAGAGACCCAGTACTTC CASSRGQGYQETQYF
TRBJ1-5 TRBD1 TRBV18 NA TGTGCCAGCTCACCACGCGCGGGTAGTCAAGGGACAGACAATCAGCCCCAGCATTTT CASSPRAGSQGTDNQPQHF
TRBJ1-1 TRBD1 TRBV28 NA TGTGCCAGCACTGGGACAGGGGACGTGAACACTGAAGCTTTCTTT CASTGTGDVNTEAFF
TRBJ2-6 NA TRBV28 NA TGTGCCAGCATCTCCCCGGGGGTTAGCTCTGGGGCCAACGTCCTGACTTTC CASISPGVSSGANVLTF
TRBJ2-3 NA TRBV5-1 NA TGCGCCAGCAGCTCCGTGGGCCCCTCGGATACGCAGTATTTT CASSSVGPSDTQYF
TRBJ2-5 NA TRBV5-1 NA TGCGCCAGCAGCTTGGCCACGGGTCCGGAGACCCAGTACTTC CASSLATGPETQYF
TRBJ2-5 NA TRBV2 NA TGTGCCAGCAGTGAATTGACAGTCCAAGAGACCCAGTACTTC CASSELTVQETQYF
TRBJ2-7 TRBD2 TRBV7-9 NA TGTGCCAGCAGCGTATGGGGGCGGGAGGGGCCCAAGGAGCAGTACTTC CASSVWGREGPKEQYF
TRBJ1-1 TRBD1 TRBV28 once TGTGCCAGCAGCCCACAGGGGTACACTGAAGCTTTCTTT CASSPQGYTEAFF
TRBJ2-2 NA TRBV6-5 NA TGTGCCACCGGGTCCGCGAACACCGGGGAGCTGTTTTTT CATGSANTGELFF
TRBJ2-1 NA TRBV2 many TGTGCCAGCAGTGAAGCGGGGGAGGAGTTCTTC CASSEAGEEFF
TRBJ2-7 NA TRBV7-3 NA TGTGCCAGCAGCTTAAGTTCCGGGGGAGCCTACGAGCAGTACTTC CASSLSSGGAYEQYF
TRBJ2-7 NA TRBV21-1 NA TGTGCCAGCAGCAAAGGAAGCGGGACAGGGGTCTCCTACGAGCAGTACTTC CASSKGSGTGVSYEQYF
TRBJ2-1 TRBD2 TRBV6-6 NA TGTGCCAGCTCCTCCGGGACTAGCGTAGTGGAGCAGTTCTTC CASSSGTSVVEQFF
TRBJ1-2 NA TRBV25-1 once TGTGCCAGCAGATCAACAGGCAAGAACTATGGCTACACCTTC CASRSTGKNYGYTF
TRBJ2-7 TRBD2 TRBV5-4 NA TGTGCCAGCAGCCCGACTAGCGGGAGGGCCAGGGAGCAGTACTTC CASSPTSGRAREQYF
TRBJ2-1 TRBD2 TRBV18 once TGTGCCAGCTCACCACCCAACCTAGCGGGAGGAAATGAGCAGTTCTTC CASSPPNLAGGNEQFF
TRBJ2-7 TRBD1 TRBV27 once TGTGCCAGCAGTGCCCCCGGACAGGTCTCCTACGAGCAGTACTTC CASSAPGQVSYEQYF
TRBJ2-1 TRBD1 TRBV28 NA TGTGCCAGCAGTTGGGACAGGGTAGGGAATGAGCAGTTCTTC CASSWDRVGNEQFF
TRBJ1-1 TRBD1 TRBV28 NA TGTGCCAGCAGAACAAACAGGGGGGGGAACACTGAAGCTTTCTTT CASRTNRGGNTEAFF
TRBJ2-1 NA TRBV14 NA TGTGCCAGCAGCCAACTGTCAGAGGCACGGGAGCAGTTCTTC CASSQLSEAREQFF
TRBJ2-7 TRBD2 TRBV28 once TGTGCCATTCGGAGGAGCGGGGAAAGGTACGAGCAGTACTTC CAIRRSGERYEQYF
TRBJ2-2 NA TRBV19 NA TGTGCCAGTAGTCTACGGGGTTCCGGGGAGCTGTTTTTT CASSLRGSGELFF
TRBJ2-3 TRBD2 TRBV7-3 NA TGTGCCAGCAGCCGGACTAGCGGGAGATCAGATACGCAGTATTTT CASSRTSGRSDTQYF
TRBJ1-3 NA TRBV30 NA TGTGCCTGGAAAGGACTGCCCGACAGAAACACCATATATTTT CAWKGLPDRNTIYF
TRBJ1-1 NA TRBV5-8 NA TGTGCCAGCAGCTCCGAACAGGGAGAGGCGGTTGAAGCTTTCTTT CASSSEQGEAVEAFF
TRBJ2-7 NA TRBV4-1 NA TGCGCCAGCAGCCAAGAAAATCGAGCAGGCGAGCAGTACTTC CASSQENRAGEQYF
TRBJ2-7 TRBD1 TRBV19 NA TGTGCCAGTAACGATCCAGGGGGCTCAATTAACGAGCAGTACTTC CASNDPGGSINEQYF
TRBJ2-2 TRBD1 TRBV29-1 NA TGCAGCGCCGGGACAGCCAACGCGGGGGAGCTGTTTTTT CSAGTANAGELFF
TRBJ2-7 TRBD1 TRBV10-3 NA TGTGCCATCAGAAGCCTCGGGACAGGTACCTACGAGCAGTACTTC CAIRSLGTGTYEQYF
TRBJ2-3 TRBD1 TRBV19 NA TGTGCCAGTAGTATCCCCTCGACAGGGGGCACAGATACGCAGTATTTT CASSIPSTGGTDTQYF
TRBJ1-4 NA TRBV7-2 NA TGTGCCAGCAGCTTAGGGGGAGCGAACCTCAAACTGTTTTTT CASSLGGANLKLFF
TRBJ2-1 TRBD1 TRBV12-5 NA TGTGCTAGTGGTTTGGTCGGGGACAGGGTATACAATGAGCAGTTCTTC CASGLVGDRVYNEQFF
TRBJ2-1 NA TRBV5-6 NA TGTGCCAGCAGCCGAACCGAGAGGATCAGGGGCAATGAGCAGTTCTTC CASSRTERIRGNEQFF
TRBJ2-7 TRBD2 TRBV10-1 NA TGCGCCAGCAGTCCCCTAGCGGGAGGGCCGACCAGCGAGCAGTACTTC CASSPLAGGPTSEQYF
TRBJ2-1 TRBD2 TRBV7-8 NA TGTGCCAGCAGCTTGGGCAGCGGGAGGGCCTGGGGTGAGCAGTTCTTC CASSLGSGRAWGEQFF
TRBJ2-5 TRBD1 TRBV5-1 NA TGCGCCAGCAGCCATAGACAGGGGCGAGAGACCCAGTACTTC CASSHRQGRETQYF
TRBJ2-3 TRBD2 TRBV6-5 NA TGTGCCAGCAGCGCCGGACTAGCGACAGATACGCAGTATTTT CASSAGLATDTQYF
TRBJ2-2 TRBD2 TRBV30 NA TGTGCCTTGCTCCCTAGCGGGAACACCGGGGAGCTGTTTTTT CALLPSGNTGELFF
TRBJ2-5 NA TRBV19 NA TGTGCCAGTAAGCCCGTTGAGGGAGAGACCCAGTACTTC CASKPVEGETQYF
TRBJ2-5 NA TRBV10-3 NA TGTGCCATCAGTGACCGGGAGACCCAGTACTTC CAISDRETQYF
TRBJ1-1 TRBD1 TRBV9 few TGTGCCAGCAGCGTAGAACAGGGGGATAAAGCTTTCTTT CASSVEQGDKAFF
TRBJ2-7 TRBD2 TRBV27 NA TGTGCCAGCAAGAGTCTGGGGGGGATTGTATCCTACGAGCAGTACTTC CASKSLGGIVSYEQYF
TRBJ1-3 NA TRBV30 NA TGTGCCTGGGCCGGAGGCAGGGAGGATGGAAACACCATATATTTT CAWAGGREDGNTIYF
TRBJ2-4 NA TRBV27 once TGTGCCAGCAAACAAGACACTGGCAAAAACATTCAGTACTTC CASKQDTGKNIQYF
TRBJ2-2 TRBD2 TRBV5-1 NA TGCGCCAGCAGCGTCACCGGGACTAGCGTTACCGGGGAGCTGTTTTTT CASSVTGTSVTGELFF
TRBJ2-5 NA TRBV4-2 once TGTGCCAGCAGCCCCCTCTTAGAGACCCAGTACTTC CASSPLLETQYF
TRBJ2-2 NA TRBV7-6 NA TGTGCCAGCAGCCCCTGGAGCGACACCGGGGAGCTGTTTTTT CASSPWSDTGELFF
TRBJ1-4 NA TRBV6-6 once TGTGCCAGCAGTCGTCCCCCGGGGGTTCGTGGTGAAAAACTGTTTTTT CASSRPPGVRGEKLFF
TRBJ2-1 TRBD2 TRBV2 NA TGTGCCGGAACTAGCGGGAGCCTCAATGAGCAGTTCTTC CAGTSGSLNEQFF
TRBJ2-7 TRBD2 TRBV28 few TGTGCCAGCAGTTTAGCGGGAGGTTTCTACGAGCAGTACTTC CASSLAGGFYEQYF
TRBJ2-2 NA TRBV9 NA TGTGCCAGCAGCTTACTATCGAGCGCCGGGGAGCTGTTTTTT CASSLLSSAGELFF
TRBJ2-7 NA TRBV5-5 NA TGTGCCAGCAGCTTGGTGCGGGGAGGCTACGAGCAGTACTTC CASSLVRGGYEQYF